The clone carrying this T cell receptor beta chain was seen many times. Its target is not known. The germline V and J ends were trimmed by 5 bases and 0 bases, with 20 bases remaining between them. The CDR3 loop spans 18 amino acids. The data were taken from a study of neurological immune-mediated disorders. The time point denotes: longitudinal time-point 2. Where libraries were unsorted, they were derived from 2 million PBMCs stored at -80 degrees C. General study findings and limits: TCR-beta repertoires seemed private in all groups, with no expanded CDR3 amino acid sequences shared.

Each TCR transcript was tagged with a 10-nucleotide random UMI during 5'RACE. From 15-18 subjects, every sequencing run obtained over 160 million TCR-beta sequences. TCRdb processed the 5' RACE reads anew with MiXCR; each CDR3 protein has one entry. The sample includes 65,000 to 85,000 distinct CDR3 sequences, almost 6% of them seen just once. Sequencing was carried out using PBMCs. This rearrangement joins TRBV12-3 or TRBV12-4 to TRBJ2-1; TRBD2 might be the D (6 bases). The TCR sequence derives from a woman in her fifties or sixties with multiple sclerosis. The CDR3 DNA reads TGTGCCAGCAGTAGCCGACTAGGACGGGTGAGCTCCTACAATGAGCAGTTCTTC. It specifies CASSSRLGRVSSYNEQFF.